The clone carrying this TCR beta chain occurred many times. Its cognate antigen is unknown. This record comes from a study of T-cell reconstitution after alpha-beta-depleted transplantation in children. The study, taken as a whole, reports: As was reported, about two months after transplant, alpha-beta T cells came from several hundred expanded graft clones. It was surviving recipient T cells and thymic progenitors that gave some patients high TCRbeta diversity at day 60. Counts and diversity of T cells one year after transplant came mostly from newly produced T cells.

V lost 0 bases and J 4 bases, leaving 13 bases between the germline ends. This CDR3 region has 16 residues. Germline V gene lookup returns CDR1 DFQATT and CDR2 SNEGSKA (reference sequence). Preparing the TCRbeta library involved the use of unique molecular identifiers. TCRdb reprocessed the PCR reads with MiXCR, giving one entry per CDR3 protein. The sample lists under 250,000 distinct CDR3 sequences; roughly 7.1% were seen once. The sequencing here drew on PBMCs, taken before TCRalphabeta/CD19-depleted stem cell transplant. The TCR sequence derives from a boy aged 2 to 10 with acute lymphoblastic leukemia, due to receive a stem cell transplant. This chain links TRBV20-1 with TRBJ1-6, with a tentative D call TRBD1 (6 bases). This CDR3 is CSARDRGGAYNSPLHF. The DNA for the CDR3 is TGCAGTGCTAGAGATAGAGGGGGGGCTTATAATTCACCCCTCCACTTT.